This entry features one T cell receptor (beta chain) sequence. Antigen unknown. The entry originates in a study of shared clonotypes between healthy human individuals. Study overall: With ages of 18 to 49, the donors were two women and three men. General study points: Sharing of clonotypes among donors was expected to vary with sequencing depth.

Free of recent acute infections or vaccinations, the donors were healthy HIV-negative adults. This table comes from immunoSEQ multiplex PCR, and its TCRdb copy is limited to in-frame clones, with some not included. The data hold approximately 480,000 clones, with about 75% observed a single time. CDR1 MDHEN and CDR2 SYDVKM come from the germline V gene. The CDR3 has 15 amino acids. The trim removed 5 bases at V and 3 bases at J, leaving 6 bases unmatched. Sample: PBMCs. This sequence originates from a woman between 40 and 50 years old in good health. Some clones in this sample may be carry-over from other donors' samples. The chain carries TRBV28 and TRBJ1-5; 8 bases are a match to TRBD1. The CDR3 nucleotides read TGTGCCAGCAGTCAATACAGGGGGGACAATCAGCCCCAGCATTTT. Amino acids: CASSQYRGDNQPQHF.